This T cell receptor (beta chain) derives from a study of blood T cell repertoires in COVID-19. Study-level information: T cells, B-cell-depleted T cells, or PBMCs provided the cDNA or gDNA that served as material.

Per the original methods: Estimation of nucleated cell counts relied on the amplification of reference gene primers. The data were produced by immunoSEQ multiplex PCR, yet TCRdb's version contains in-frame clones alone and is incomplete. V and J calls and clone size come straight from that table; D and trimming were deduced from the DNA. There are 200,000 to 300,000 clones in the sample; approximately 84% occur only once, and about 4% lies in the top ten. The sample was peripheral blood. The sequence was collected from a man aged 50 or older with acute or convalescent COVID-19.

The CDR3 is CASSQSDRDETQYF. The CDR3 DNA reads as TGTGCCAGCAGCCAGTCGGACAGGGATGAGACCCAGTACTTC. The chain links TRBV3-1 (or the pseudogene TRBV3-2) to TRBJ2-5; 8 bases agree with TRBD1. The CDR3 is 14 residues long. The ends lost 3 bases at V and 5 bases at J; junction bases unmatched: 5. Germline CDR1 and CDR2: LGHDT and YNNKEL (reference sequence).